A single sample is the source of the 29 T cell receptor beta chains below, sequenced in a study of response to subunit inactivated influenza vaccine listed by TCRdb under 2018. The library came from RT-PCR. The reads were generated on an Illumina HiSeq 2500. Clones were called with MiXCR by TCRdb after fastp trimmed the public reads at Q25, and only in-frame beta chains were retained. A single entry per CDR3 protein holds the most common genes and DNA from its merged rows. The sample has around 480,000 distinct CDR3 sequences on record, 15% to 20% of them singletons. The ten largest clones take up less than 4% of the sample. Specimen: CD4+ T cells sorted from PBMCs, collected about 23 months after vaccination. The receptors derive from a man in his fifties or sixties who received an inactivated influenza vaccine. Donor details come from another sample of the same person, matched by shared clones.

A few counts support this clonotype. The J gene is TRBJ2-5, the V gene TRBV10-3; 9 bases fit TRBD1. Germline V CDR1 and CDR2: ENHRY, SYGVKD. This CDR3 region has 14 residues. The V gene end was trimmed by 4 bases and the J gene end by 7 bases; junction bases not matched to a gene: 7. The CDR3 loop reads CAISGDETGGTQYF. The CDR3 DNA reads as TGTGCCATCAGTGGGGACGAGACAGGGGGGACCCAGTACTTC.

This chain links TRBV9 with TRBJ2-1; D remains ambiguous. Per the germline V gene, CDR1 is SGDLS and CDR2 is YYNGEE. Between the trimmed V and J ends, which lost 0 bases and 9 bases, there was a span of 13 bases. The CDR3 loop spans 14 amino acids. CDR3 loop: CASSVVVGGVEQFF. Written as DNA, the CDR3 is TGTGCCAGCAGCGTAGTAGTCGGTGGCGTTGAGCAGTTCTTC.

A few counts support this clonotype. The gene calls are TRBV20-1 and TRBJ1-2, with D perhaps TRBD1 (5 bases). Germline assignment: CDR1 DFQATT and CDR2 SNEGSKA (reference sequence). There are 12 residues in the CDR3. V lost 6 bases to trimming and J lost 7 bases, with 15 bases between them. DNA for the CDR3: TGCAGTGCACCCAGGGAGGGACTTGGCTACACCTTC. It codes for CSAPREGLGYTF.

The chain links TRBV10-1 to TRBJ2-3; D is uncertain. V was shortened by 8 bases and J by 0 bases, with 12 bases between the two germline ends. This CDR3 contains 14 residues. Germline V gene data show CDR1 as WNHNN and CDR2 as SYGVQD (reference sequence). CDR3 bases: TGCGCCAGCGGAGACATTCCTAGCACAGATACGCAGTATTTT. Translation gives CASGDIPSTDTQYF.

The sample holds many counts of this clonotype. Here the CDR3 reads CASSSTSSAPVQYF. DNA of the CDR3: TGCGCCAGCAGCTCGACTAGTAGTGCCCCAGTGCAGTACTTC. V usage is TRBV5-1 and J usage is TRBJ2-7; the D gene is possibly TRBD2 (6 bases). Germline lookup yields CDR1 SGHRS and CDR2 YFSETQ. The CDR3 runs to 14 residues. Between the trimmed V and J ends, which lost 3 bases and 9 bases, there was a span of 19 bases.

In nucleotides, the CDR3 is TGTGCCAGCAGTTTAATTGAATATACGCAGTATTTT. Its translation is CASSLIEYTQYF. The chain links TRBV12-3 or TRBV12-4 to TRBJ2-3; no clear D. CDR3 size: 12 residues. The V end was cut by 2 bases, the J end by 7 bases, with 7 bases between.

The chain recombines TRBV20-1 with TRBJ2-5, with D perhaps matching TRBD2 (6 bases). The germline CDR1 and CDR2 sequences are DFQATT and SNEGSKA (reference sequence). V shed 2 bases and J shed 1 base, with 14 bases lying between them. The CDR3 loop spans 15 amino acids. The CDR3 coding sequence is TGCAGTGCTAGATACCCCCGCGGGACCCAAGAGACCCAGTACTTC. Amino acids: CSARYPRGTQETQYF.

The chain carries TRBV20-1 and TRBJ2-7, with D maybe TRBD1 (6 bases). This CDR3 spans 12 amino acids. The ends were cut back, 3 bases at V and 3 bases at J, with 9 bases in the middle. Germline-derived CDR1 and CDR2 are DFQATT and SNEGSKA (reference sequence). CDR3 in DNA: TGCAGTGCTAGCAGGGGACGCTACGAGCAGTACTTC. It is translated as CSASRGRYEQYF.

This clonotype was seen a single time. This sequence joins TRBV6-5 and TRBJ2-6; D may be TRBD2 (5 bases). Trimming stripped 1 base from V and 2 bases from J, with 9 bases between. Germline CDR1 and CDR2: MNHEY and SVGAGI. The CDR3 totals 16 residues. The CDR3 nucleotides read TGTGCCAGCAGTTACTTAAGAGGGCCTGGGGCCAACGTCCTGACTTTC. This gives the protein CASSYLRGPGANVLTF.

V and J are TRBV7-9 and TRBJ2-1; D gene uncertain. Trimming pared 2 bases from V and 7 bases from J, leaving 15 bases between. The CDR3 runs to 15 residues. CDR1 and CDR2 from the germline V gene are SEHNR and FQNEAQ (reference sequence). In DNA form, the CDR3 reads TGTGCCAGCAGCTTAATGATCACTCTGGGGAATGAGCAGTTCTTC. Residues: CASSLMITLGNEQFF.

This clonotype was counted a single time. This chain connects TRBV7-2 to TRBJ1-1; possibly TRBD1 for D (5 bases). The CDR3 has 14 amino acids. V was cut by 5 bases and J by 5 bases, with 15 bases left in between. The germline V gene encodes CDR1 SGHTA and CDR2 FQGNSA. As DNA, the CDR3 is TGTGCCAGCAGCCGGTTCCAAGGGGATACTGAAGCTTTCTTT. This translates into CASSRFQGDTEAFF.

The chain joins TRBV27 to TRBJ2-2, with a possible D match to TRBD1 (5 bases). The germline V and J ends were trimmed by 0 bases and 1 base, with 6 bases remaining between them. The CDR3 runs 15 residues. Germline CDR1 MNHEY, CDR2 SMNVEV (reference sequence). The CDR3 region is CASSLSGVNTGELFF. CDR3 DNA sequence: TGTGCCAGCAGTTTATCAGGGGTGAACACCGGGGAGCTGTTTTTT.

This clonotype showed up many times. The rearrangement uses TRBV5-1 and TRBJ2-1, with 7 positions matching TRBD2. CDR1 and CDR2 (germline): SGHRS, YFSETQ. This CDR3 is 14 amino acids long. Trimming removed 4 bases from V and 5 bases from J; junction bases left unmatched: 6. In DNA form, the CDR3 reads TGCGCCAGCAGCCCGGGGGGAACCGACAATGAGCAGTTCTTC. It specifies CASSPGGTDNEQFF. The full variable domain, with the rest looked up from reference TRBV5-1 and TRBJ2-1, is KAGVTQTPRYLIKTRGQQVTLSCSPISGHRSVSWYQQTPGQGLQFLFEYFSETQRNKGNFPGRFSGRQFSNSRSEMNVSTLELGDSALYLCASSPGGTDNEQFFGPGTRLTVL.

This clonotype was seen a few times. The chain carries TRBV4-2 and TRBJ2-7; D is possibly TRBD2 (5 bases). CDR1 is LGHNA and CDR2 is YNFKEQ in the germline V gene. This CDR3 is built from 16 residues. Trimming shortened V by 0 bases and J by 0 bases, and 12 bases separated the two germline ends. This chain's CDR3 is CASSQDPAASSYEQYF. DNA for the CDR3: TGTGCCAGCAGCCAAGACCCAGCGGCGAGCTCCTACGAGCAGTACTTC.

In this sample, this clonotype turned up a few times. The rearrangement joins TRBV4-2 to TRBJ1-1; D is perhaps TRBD1 (5 bases). The CDR3 sequence is 16 residues long. Germline V CDR1 and CDR2: LGHNA, YNFKEQ. V lost 1 base and J 5 bases, leaving 17 bases between the germline ends. The CDR3 region is CASSQVKGLGVTEAFF. CDR3 nucleotide sequence: TGTGCCAGCAGCCAAGTGAAAGGGTTAGGGGTAACTGAAGCTTTCTTT.

The chain uses TRBV12-3 or TRBV12-4 and TRBJ2-2, with a weak D call TRBD2 (5 bases). Trimming took off 3 bases at V and 2 bases at J, with 13 bases between the two ends. This CDR3 has 16 amino acids. CDR3 sequence: CASSFTWRTNTGELFF. CDR3 in DNA: TGTGCCAGCAGTTTTACCTGGCGGACTAACACCGGGGAGCTGTTTTTT.

The chain combines TRBV20-1 with TRBJ2-3; 15 bases fit TRBD2. The ends lost 4 bases at V and 2 bases at J; junction bases unmatched: 7. The CDR3 length is 17 residues. Per germline, CDR1 DFQATT and CDR2 SNEGSKA (reference sequence). DNA for the CDR3: TGCAGTGCTAAGGGACTAGCGGGAGGACAATCCACAGATACGCAGTATTTT. This translates into CSAKGLAGGQSTDTQYF.

The V call is TRBV7-2, the J call TRBJ2-3, with a tentative D call TRBD1 (6 bases). The CDR3 covers 13 residues. The V end was cut by 1 base, the J end by 6 bases, with 8 bases between. Germline loops: CDR1 SGHTA, CDR2 FQGNSA. CDR3 sequence: CASSLVRGDTQYF. The CDR3 nucleotides read TGTGCCAGCAGCTTAGTAAGGGGGGATACGCAGTATTTT.

This clonotype turned up a few times. The V gene is TRBV3-1, the J gene TRBJ2-7; either TRBD1 or TRBD2 may supply D (6 bases each). The germline gives CDR1 LGHDT, CDR2 YNNKEL (reference sequence). The CDR3 contains 13 residues. Trimming took 5 bases from V and 5 from J, leaving 13 bases between them. In DNA form, the CDR3 reads TGTGCCAGCAGCAGACTACGGGGGCACGAGCAGTACTTC. Amino acid sequence: CASSRLRGHEQYF.

This chain uses TRBV6-2 or TRBV6-3 with TRBJ1-1, with D hard to call. The germline V gene has CDR1 MNHEY and CDR2 SVGEGT. The CDR3 extends over 15 amino acids. Trimming removed 0 bases at V and 0 bases at J, with 8 bases between. CDR3 nucleotide sequence: TGTGCCAGCAGTTACTCGGGCCGGGTGAACACTGAAGCTTTCTTT. It specifies CASSYSGRVNTEAFF.

There are a few counts of this clonotype. J is TRBJ2-5 and V is TRBV29-1, with TRBD1 matching 9 bases. The CDR3 length is 13 residues. Trimming removed 6 bases from V and 4 bases from J; junction bases left unmatched: 6. Germline assignment: CDR1 SQVTM and CDR2 ANQGSEA. The CDR3 DNA follows: TGCAGCGTCTCGGGACAGGGTGGAGAGACCCAGTACTTC. Protein sequence: CSVSGQGGETQYF.

This clonotype was seen many times. V usage is TRBV7-9 and J usage is TRBJ2-3; TRBD1 or TRBD2 may be the D gene (5 bases each). The germline V gene has CDR1 SEHNR and CDR2 FQNEAQ (reference sequence). The CDR3 runs 15 residues. The ends were cut back, 4 bases at V and 3 bases at J, with 14 bases in the middle. CDR3 loop: CASSSQGRVTDTQYF. The CDR3 DNA is TGTGCCAGCAGCTCCCAGGGACGAGTGACAGATACGCAGTATTTT.

This clonotype was seen more than once but under ten times. V gene TRBV9 combines with J gene TRBJ2-3, with a tentative D call TRBD2 (5 bases). The germline V gene has CDR1 SGDLS and CDR2 YYNGEE. Trimming stripped 3 bases from V and 2 bases from J, with 7 bases between. The CDR3 contains 13 residues. The CDR3 DNA sequence: TGTGCCAGCAGCGCGACTACCACAGATACGCAGTATTTT. Amino acid sequence: CASSATTTDTQYF.

This clonotype occurred many times. The chain couples TRBV5-1 to TRBJ2-1, with a possible D match to TRBD1 (6 bases). Germline CDR1 SGHRS, CDR2 YFSETQ. The CDR3 spans 14 residues. V lost 4 bases and J lost 4, with 12 bases in between. Here the CDR3 DNA reads TGCGCCAGCAGCATACTGACAGGATACAATGAGCAGTTCTTC. Translation: CASSILTGYNEQFF.

This clonotype was seen a handful of times. The CDR3 is CSARDTKGTRYQPQHF. The CDR3 DNA reads TGCAGTGCTAGAGATACTAAGGGCACTCGATATCAGCCCCAGCATTTT. The chain recombines TRBV20-1 with TRBJ1-5; D call uncertain. The CDR3 is made up of 16 amino acids. The V end lost 0 bases, the J end lost 5 bases, and 17 bases lay between the germline ends. Germline V gives CDR1 DFQATT, CDR2 SNEGSKA (reference sequence).

The chain has TRBV7-6 and TRBJ2-1, with 13 nucleotides matching TRBD2. Germline trimming cut 5 bases from V and 6 bases from J; bases unmatched to any gene: 7. Germline V gene sequence: CDR1 SGHVS, CDR2 FNYEAQ. The CDR3 is 16 amino acids. The CDR3 protein is CASSQTGLAGFNEQFF. The CDR3 DNA sequence: TGTGCCAGCAGCCAAACGGGACTAGCGGGATTCAATGAGCAGTTCTTC.

This clonotype was found a few times. DNA for the CDR3: TGTGCCAGCAGCCAAGACCCGAATAGCAATCAGCCCCAGCATTTT. It yields the protein CASSQDPNSNQPQHF. J is TRBJ1-5 and V is TRBV4-2; D unresolved. The V end lost 0 bases, the J end lost 0 bases, and 6 bases lay between the germline ends. This CDR3 spans 15 amino acids. The germline V gene has CDR1 LGHNA and CDR2 YNFKEQ.

The genes are TRBV3-1 and TRBJ2-7; the D gene is possibly TRBD2 (5 bases). CDR1 is LGHDT, CDR2 YNNKEL, per germline (reference sequence). The CDR3 extends over 17 amino acids. V was trimmed by 4 bases and J by 4 bases, leaving 23 bases between them. The CDR3 nucleotides read TGTGCCAGCAGCCGAAGCGCGTATGGAGGCGATACTTACGAGCAGTACTTC. Protein product: CASSRSAYGGDTYEQYF.

This chain connects TRBV20-1 to TRBJ2-5; unclear D gene. Germline lookup yields CDR1 DFQATT and CDR2 SNEGSKA (reference sequence). The CDR3 is 14 residues long. Trimming left V 6 bases short and J 5 bases short, with 19 bases between. The CDR3 loop is CSAHKVARGETQYF. For the CDR3, the DNA is TGCAGTGCCCACAAAGTGGCTCGTGGGGAGACCCAGTACTTC.